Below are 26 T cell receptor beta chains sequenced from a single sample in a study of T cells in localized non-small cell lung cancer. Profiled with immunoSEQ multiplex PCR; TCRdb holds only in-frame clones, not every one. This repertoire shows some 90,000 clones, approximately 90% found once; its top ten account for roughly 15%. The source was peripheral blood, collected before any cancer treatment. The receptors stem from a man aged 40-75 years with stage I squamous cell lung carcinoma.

CDR3 loop: CASSLDTQGGVETQYF. CDR3 DNA sequence: TGTGCCAGCAGCTTAGACACCCAGGGAGGGGTAGAGACCCAGTACTTC. The V gene is TRBV11-3, the J gene TRBJ2-5, with 7 bases aligning to TRBD2. Germline lookup yields CDR1 SGHNT and CDR2 YENEEA. The J segment lost 4 bases and the V segment lost 0 bases, leaving 8 bases of the junction unmatched. This CDR3 region has 16 residues. Based on the CDR3 plus reference TRBV11-3 and TRBJ2-5, the full variable domain is EAGVVQSPRYKIIEKKQPVAFWCNPISGHNTLYWYLQNLGQGPELLIRYENEEAVDDSQLPKDRFSAERLKGVDSTLKIQPAELGDSAVYLCASSLDTQGGVETQYFGPGTRLLVL.

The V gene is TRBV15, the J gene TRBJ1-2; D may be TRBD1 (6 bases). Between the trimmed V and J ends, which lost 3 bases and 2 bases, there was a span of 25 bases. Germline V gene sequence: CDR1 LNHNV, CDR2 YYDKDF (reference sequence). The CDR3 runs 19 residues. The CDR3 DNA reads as TGTGCCACCAGCAGTCGTCGTCTCACAGGGCAGGCCTCGAACTATGGCTACACCTTC. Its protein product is CATSSRRLTGQASNYGYTF.

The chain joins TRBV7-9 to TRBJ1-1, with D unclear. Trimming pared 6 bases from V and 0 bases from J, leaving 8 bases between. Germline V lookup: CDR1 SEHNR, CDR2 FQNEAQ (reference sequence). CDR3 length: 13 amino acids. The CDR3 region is CASRETMNTEAFF. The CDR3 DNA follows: TGTGCCAGCAGGGAAACTATGAACACTGAAGCTTTCTTT. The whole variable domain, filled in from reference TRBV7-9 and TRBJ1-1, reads DTGVSQNPRHKITKRGQNVTFRCDPISEHNRLYWYRQTLGQGPEFLTYFQNEAQLEKSRLLSDRFSAERPKGSFSTLEIQRTEQGDSAMYLCASRETMNTEAFFGQGTRLTVV.

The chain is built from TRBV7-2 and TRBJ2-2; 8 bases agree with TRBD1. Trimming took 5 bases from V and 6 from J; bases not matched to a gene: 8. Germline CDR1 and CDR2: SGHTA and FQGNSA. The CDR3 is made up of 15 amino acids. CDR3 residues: CASSIDQGAAGELFF. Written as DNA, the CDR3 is TGTGCCAGCAGCATAGATCAGGGGGCGGCCGGGGAGCTGTTTTTT.

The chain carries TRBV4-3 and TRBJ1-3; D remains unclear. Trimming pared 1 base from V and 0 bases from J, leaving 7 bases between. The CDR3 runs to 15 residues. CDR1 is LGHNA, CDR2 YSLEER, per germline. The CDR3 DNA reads TGCGCCAGCAGCCAAGGATCCAGCTCTGGAAACACCATATATTTT. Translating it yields CASSQGSSSGNTIYF.

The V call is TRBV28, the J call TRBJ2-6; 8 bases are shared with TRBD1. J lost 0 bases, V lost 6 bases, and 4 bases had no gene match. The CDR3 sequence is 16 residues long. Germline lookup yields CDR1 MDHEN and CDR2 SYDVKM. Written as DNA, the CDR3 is TGTGCCAGCAGGACACAGGGGGGCTCTGGGGCCAACGTCCTGACTTTC. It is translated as CASRTQGGSGANVLTF.

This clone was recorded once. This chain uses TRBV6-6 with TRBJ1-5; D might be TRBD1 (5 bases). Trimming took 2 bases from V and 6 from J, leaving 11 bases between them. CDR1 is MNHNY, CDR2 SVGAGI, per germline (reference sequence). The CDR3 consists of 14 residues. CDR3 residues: CASSYRRDGQPQHF. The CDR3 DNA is TGTGCCAGCAGTTACAGGCGGGACGGTCAGCCCCAGCATTTT.

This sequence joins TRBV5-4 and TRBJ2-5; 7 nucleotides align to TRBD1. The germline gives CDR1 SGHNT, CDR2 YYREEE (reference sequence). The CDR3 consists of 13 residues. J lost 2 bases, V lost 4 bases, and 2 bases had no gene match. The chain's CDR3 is CASSQGQQETQYF. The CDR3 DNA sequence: TGTGCCAGCAGCCAGGGACAGCAAGAGACCCAGTACTTC.

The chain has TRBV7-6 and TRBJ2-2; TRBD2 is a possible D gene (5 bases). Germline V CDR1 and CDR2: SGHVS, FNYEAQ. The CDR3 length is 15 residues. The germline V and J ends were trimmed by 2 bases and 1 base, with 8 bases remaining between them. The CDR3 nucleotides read TGTGCCAGCAGCTTACTACTAGGGAACACCGGGGAGCTGTTTTTT. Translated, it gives CASSLLLGNTGELFF.

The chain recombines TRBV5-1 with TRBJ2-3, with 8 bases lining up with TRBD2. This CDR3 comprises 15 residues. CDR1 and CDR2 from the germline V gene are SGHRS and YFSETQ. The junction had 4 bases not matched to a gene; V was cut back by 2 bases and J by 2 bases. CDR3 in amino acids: CASSFSGAYTDTQYF. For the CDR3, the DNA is TGCGCCAGCAGCTTTAGCGGGGCTTACACAGATACGCAGTATTTT.

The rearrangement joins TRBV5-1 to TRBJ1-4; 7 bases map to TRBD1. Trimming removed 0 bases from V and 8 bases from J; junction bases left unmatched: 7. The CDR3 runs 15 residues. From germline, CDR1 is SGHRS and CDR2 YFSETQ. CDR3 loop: CASSLGQGGGEKLFF. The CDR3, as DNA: TGCGCCAGCAGCTTGGGACAGGGTGGCGGCGAAAAACTGTTTTTT.

As DNA, the CDR3 is TGTGCCAGCAGCTCCCGGGACAGGATGAACACCATATATTTT. It specifies CASSSRDRMNTIYF. The genes are TRBV5-4 and TRBJ1-3, with 8 positions matching TRBD1. The junction had 6 bases not matched to a gene; V was cut back by 3 bases and J by 7 bases. The CDR3 is 14 residues long. Germline V CDR1 and CDR2: SGHNT, YYREEE (reference sequence).

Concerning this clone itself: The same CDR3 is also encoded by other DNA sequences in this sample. CDR3 bases: TGCGCCAGCAGCTCCTCCGGGAACACTGAAGCTTTCTTT. Translation: CASSSSGNTEAFF. The chain recombines TRBV5-1 with TRBJ1-1; no definite D call. This CDR3 contains 13 residues. Germline CDR1 is SGHRS and CDR2 is YFSETQ. The V end lost 3 bases, the J end lost 1 base, and 7 bases lay between the germline ends.

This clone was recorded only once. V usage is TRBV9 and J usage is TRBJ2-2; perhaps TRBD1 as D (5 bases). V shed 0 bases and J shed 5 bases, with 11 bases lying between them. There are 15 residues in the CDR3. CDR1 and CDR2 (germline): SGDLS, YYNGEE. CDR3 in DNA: TGTGCCAGCAGCGTAGACCCCCCAGGGACCGGGGAGCTGTTTTTT. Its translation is CASSVDPPGTGELFF.

CDR3 sequence: CASGATVMNTEAFF. The CDR3 region has the DNA TGTGCCAGCGGAGCAACAGTAATGAACACTGAAGCTTTCTTT. The gene calls are TRBV6-6 and TRBJ1-1; D is uncertain. The V and J ends lost 8 bases and 0 bases respectively, with 13 bases between them. In germline, CDR1 is MNHNY, CDR2 SVGAGI (reference sequence). The CDR3 consists of 14 residues.

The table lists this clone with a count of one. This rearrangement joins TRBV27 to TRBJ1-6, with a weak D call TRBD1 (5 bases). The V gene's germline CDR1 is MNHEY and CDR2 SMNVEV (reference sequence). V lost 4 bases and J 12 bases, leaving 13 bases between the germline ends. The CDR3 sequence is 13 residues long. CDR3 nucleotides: TGTGCCAGCAGTTCGGGACCAGTGGGACCCCTCCACTTT. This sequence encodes CASSSGPVGPLHF.

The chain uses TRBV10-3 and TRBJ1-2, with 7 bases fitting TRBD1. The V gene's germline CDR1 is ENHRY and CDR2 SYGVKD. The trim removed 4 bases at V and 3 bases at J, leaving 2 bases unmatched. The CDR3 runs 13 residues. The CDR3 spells CAISGTGYYGYTF. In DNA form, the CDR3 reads TGTGCCATCAGTGGGACAGGCTACTATGGCTACACCTTC.

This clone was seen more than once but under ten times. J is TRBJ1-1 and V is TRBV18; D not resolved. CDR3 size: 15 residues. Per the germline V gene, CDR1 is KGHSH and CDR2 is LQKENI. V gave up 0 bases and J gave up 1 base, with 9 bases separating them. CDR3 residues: CASSPPSGWNTEAFF. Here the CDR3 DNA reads TGTGCCAGCTCACCACCGTCGGGGTGGAACACTGAAGCTTTCTTT. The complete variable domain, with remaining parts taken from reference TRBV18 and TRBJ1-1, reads NAGVMQNPRHLVRRRGQEARLRCSPMKGHSHVYWYRQLPEEGLKFMVYLQKENIIDESGMPKERFSAEFPKEGPSILRIQQVVRGDSAAYFCASSPPSGWNTEAFFGQGTRLTVV.

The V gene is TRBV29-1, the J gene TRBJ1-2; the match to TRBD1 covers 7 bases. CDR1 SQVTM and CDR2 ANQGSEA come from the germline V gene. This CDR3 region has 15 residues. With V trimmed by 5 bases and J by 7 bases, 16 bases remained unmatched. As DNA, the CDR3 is TGCAGCGTTAACTCCAAGGCTACAGGGGAAGGTGGCTACACCTTC. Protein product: CSVNSKATGEGGYTF.

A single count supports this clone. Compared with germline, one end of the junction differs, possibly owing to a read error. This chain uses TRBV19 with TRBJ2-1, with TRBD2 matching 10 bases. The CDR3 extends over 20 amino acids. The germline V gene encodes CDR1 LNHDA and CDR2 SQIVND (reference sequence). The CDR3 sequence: CASSLDGLAGAKLLGNEQFF. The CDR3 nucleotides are TGTGCCAGTAGTCTAGACGGCCTAGCGGGGGCAAAGCTCTTGGGGAATGAGCAGTTCTTC. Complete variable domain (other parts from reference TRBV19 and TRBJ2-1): DGGITQSPKYLFRKEGQNVTLSCEQNLNHDAMYWYRQDPGQGLRLIYYSQIVNDFQKGDIAEGYSVSREKKESFPLTVTSAQKNPTAFYLCASSLDGLAGAKLLGNEQFFGPGTRLTVL.

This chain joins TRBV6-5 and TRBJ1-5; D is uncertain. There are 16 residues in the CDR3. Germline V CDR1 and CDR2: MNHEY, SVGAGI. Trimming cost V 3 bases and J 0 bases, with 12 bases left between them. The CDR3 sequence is CASSYGGLNSNQPQHF. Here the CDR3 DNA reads TGTGCCAGCAGTTATGGAGGGTTGAATAGCAATCAGCCCCAGCATTTT.

CDR3 nucleotides: TGTGCCAGCTCAGGTTTTAGCTCCTATAATTCACCCCTCCACTTT. Its protein is CASSGFSSYNSPLHF. The V call is TRBV18, the J call TRBJ1-6; no firm D call. Germline V lookup: CDR1 KGHSH, CDR2 LQKENI. This CDR3 has 15 amino acids. Trimming removed 5 bases from V and 0 bases from J, with 8 bases in between.

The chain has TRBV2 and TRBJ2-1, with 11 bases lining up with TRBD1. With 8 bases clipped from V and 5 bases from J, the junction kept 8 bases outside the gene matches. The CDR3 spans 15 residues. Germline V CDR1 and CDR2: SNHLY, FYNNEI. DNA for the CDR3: TGTGCCAGCGGTTGGGACAGGGGGTCTCACAATGAGCAGTTCTTC. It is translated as CASGWDRGSHNEQFF.

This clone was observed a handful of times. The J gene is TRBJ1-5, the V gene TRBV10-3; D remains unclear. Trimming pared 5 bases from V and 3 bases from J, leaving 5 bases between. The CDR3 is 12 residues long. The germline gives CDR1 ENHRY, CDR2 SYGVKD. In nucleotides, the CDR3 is TGTGCCATCAGTCCGAACAATCAGCCCCAGCATTTT. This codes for CAISPNNQPQHF.

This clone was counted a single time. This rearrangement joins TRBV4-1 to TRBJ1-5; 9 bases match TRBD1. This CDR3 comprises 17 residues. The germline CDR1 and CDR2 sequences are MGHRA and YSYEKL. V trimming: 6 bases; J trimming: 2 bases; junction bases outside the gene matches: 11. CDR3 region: CASSRLRDREGNQPQHF. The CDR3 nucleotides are TGCGCCAGCAGTCGACTAAGGGACAGGGAGGGCAATCAGCCCCAGCATTTT.

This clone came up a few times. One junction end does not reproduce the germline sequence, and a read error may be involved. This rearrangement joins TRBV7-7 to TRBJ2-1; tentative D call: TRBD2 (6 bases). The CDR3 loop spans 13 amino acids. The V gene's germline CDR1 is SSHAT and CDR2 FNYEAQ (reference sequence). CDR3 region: CASSQTGLYPIIF. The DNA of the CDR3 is TGTGCCAGCAGCCAAACGGGACTTTACCCTATAATCTTC.